A selection of T cell receptor beta chains follows, all from one sample in a study of Ad26.COV2.S vaccination and SARS-CoV-2 variants. Sequencing was performed with immunoSEQ multiplex PCR; in TCRdb, only in-frame clones are kept and a portion is missing. This repertoire shows more than 300,000 clones, around four fifths found once; its top ten account for 2% to 2.5%. The source was peripheral blood, collected in a trial of Ad26.COV2.S vaccine versus placebo. Every receptor here comes from a person between 18 and 60 years old who received the Ad26.COV2.S COVID-19 vaccine or a placebo. Both conserved end residues are part of each CDR3. Each record gives: CDR3 DNA, CDR3 protein, CDR3 length, V gene, clone size, D gene, J gene. D genes are given only for firm matches. Size is omitted from some rows. Given values are once, few, many or a class for expanded clones.

CDR3nt: TGTGCCAGCAGCTACAGGCAGGGGTCGAACACTGAAGCTTTCTTT
CDR3aa: CASSYRQGSNTEAFF
len: 15
v_gene: TRBV14
abundance: .
d_gene: .
j_gene: TRBJ1-1

CDR3nt: TGCGCCAGCAGCTTGCAGGGGGGTTTCAATTCACCCCTCCACTTT
CDR3aa: CASSLQGGFNSPLHF
len: 15
v_gene: TRBV5-1
abundance: .
d_gene: TRBD1
j_gene: TRBJ1-6

CDR3nt: TGTGCCGCCGGGGGGTTCTCCTACAATGAGCAGTTCTTC
CDR3aa: CAAGGFSYNEQFF
len: 13
v_gene: TRBV6-5
abundance: .
d_gene: TRBD2
j_gene: TRBJ2-1

CDR3nt: TGTGCCAGCAGCCAAGAACAGGGAGCCGGAAACACCATATATTTT
CDR3aa: CASSQEQGAGNTIYF
len: 15
v_gene: TRBV4-2
abundance: .
d_gene: .
j_gene: TRBJ1-3

CDR3nt: TGCGCCAGCGCAACGACAAGCTCGAACACTGAAGCTTTCTTT
CDR3aa: CASATTSSNTEAFF
len: 14
v_gene: TRBV5-1
abundance: .
d_gene: .
j_gene: TRBJ1-1

CDR3nt: TGTGCCAGCAGCGGCCCATTGGGGATAAGGCAAGCTTTCTTT
CDR3aa: CASSGPLGIRQAFF
len: 14
v_gene: TRBV9
abundance: .
d_gene: .
j_gene: TRBJ1-1

CDR3nt: TGTGCCAGCAGTGGGACAGGGGGGACCGGGGAGCTGTTTTTT
CDR3aa: CASSGTGGTGELFF
len: 14
v_gene: TRBV2
abundance: .
d_gene: TRBD1
j_gene: TRBJ2-2

CDR3nt: TGCGCCAGCAGCGAGGCCGGGACAGGGCTTCAGCCCCAGCATTTT
CDR3aa: CASSEAGTGLQPQHF
len: 15
v_gene: TRBV5-1
abundance: .
d_gene: TRBD1
j_gene: TRBJ1-5

CDR3nt: TGTGCCAGCAGCTTCCTGGGGGGGGGCCGAGAAGAGACCCAGTACTTC
CDR3aa: CASSFLGGGREETQYF
len: 16
v_gene: TRBV7-2
abundance: .
d_gene: .
j_gene: TRBJ2-5

CDR3nt: TGTGCCAGCAGCAAGTATAGGACACCGAGGAGCGAGCAGTACTTC
CDR3aa: CASSKYRTPRSEQYF
len: 15
v_gene: TRBV21-1
abundance: .
d_gene: .
j_gene: TRBJ2-7

CDR3nt: TGTGCCAGCACCGGGACAGGGTTTGCCTACGAGCAGTACTTC
CDR3aa: CASTGTGFAYEQYF
len: 14
v_gene: TRBV6-6
abundance: few
d_gene: TRBD1
j_gene: TRBJ2-7

CDR3nt: TGTGCCAGCAGCTTAGCTACAGGGGTTACCGGCGGGGGCGAGCAGTACTTC
CDR3aa: CASSLATGVTGGGEQYF
len: 17
v_gene: TRBV7-8
abundance: .
d_gene: .
j_gene: TRBJ2-7

CDR3nt: TGTGCCAGCACCCAAGCGGGGGGGCCGACAGATACGCAGTATTTT
CDR3aa: CASTQAGGPTDTQYF
len: 15
v_gene: TRBV11-2
abundance: once
d_gene: TRBD2
j_gene: TRBJ2-3

CDR3nt: TGTGCCAGCAGCTACGACAGCACAGATACGCAGTATTTT
CDR3aa: CASSYDSTDTQYF
len: 13
v_gene: TRBV12-3/TRBV12-4
abundance: .
d_gene: .
j_gene: TRBJ2-3

CDR3nt: TGTGCCAGCAGAGGGACAGGGGATCAGCCCCAGCATTTT
CDR3aa: CASRGTGDQPQHF
len: 13
v_gene: TRBV2
abundance: .
d_gene: TRBD1
j_gene: TRBJ1-5

CDR3nt: TGCGCCAGCAGCCGGAGGTCCAGGACAGGGAACGGGGAGCTGTTTTTT
CDR3aa: CASSRRSRTGNGELFF
len: 16
v_gene: TRBV5-1
abundance: many
d_gene: TRBD1
j_gene: TRBJ2-2

CDR3nt: TGTGCCAGCAGCGTATACGAGGGCCGCACAGATACGCAGTATTTT
CDR3aa: CASSVYEGRTDTQYF
len: 15
v_gene: TRBV3-1/TRBV3-2
abundance: .
d_gene: .
j_gene: TRBJ2-3

CDR3nt: TGTGCCAGCAGGCAGGGGAAAGAGACCCAGTACTTC
CDR3aa: CASRQGKETQYF
len: 12
v_gene: TRBV6-5
abundance: .
d_gene: .
j_gene: TRBJ2-5

CDR3nt: TGTGCCAGCAGTTCGCAGGGGGCCGATAATTCACCCCTCCACTTT
CDR3aa: CASSSQGADNSPLHF
len: 15
v_gene: TRBV6-6
abundance: .
d_gene: TRBD1
j_gene: TRBJ1-6

CDR3nt: TGTGCCAGCAGTCCCAGGGCTTTGAACACTGAAGCTTTCTTT
CDR3aa: CASSPRALNTEAFF
len: 14
v_gene: TRBV6-5
abundance: .
d_gene: .
j_gene: TRBJ1-1

CDR3nt: TGTGCCAGCGTCCGGGGGGCTCGGACCGGGGAGCTGTTTTTT
CDR3aa: CASVRGARTGELFF
len: 14
v_gene: TRBV2
abundance: once
d_gene: .
j_gene: TRBJ2-2

CDR3nt: TGTGCCAGCACCTTACAAGCCAAAAACATTCAGTACTTC
CDR3aa: CASTLQAKNIQYF
len: 13
v_gene: TRBV28
abundance: .
d_gene: .
j_gene: TRBJ2-4

CDR3nt: TGTGCCAGCAGCTTAGTCCTCCTACAGGGTTCAGGGGAGCAGTACTTC
CDR3aa: CASSLVLLQGSGEQYF
len: 16
v_gene: TRBV7-2
abundance: few
d_gene: .
j_gene: TRBJ2-7

CDR3nt: TGTGCCAGTACCCCAGGGGGGCGGCAAGAGACCCAGTACTTC
CDR3aa: CASTPGGRQETQYF
len: 14
v_gene: TRBV5-4
abundance: .
d_gene: .
j_gene: TRBJ2-5

CDR3nt: TGTGCCAGCAGCTTAACAGGGGGGGAGACCCAGTACTTC
CDR3aa: CASSLTGGETQYF
len: 13
v_gene: TRBV7-6
abundance: .
d_gene: TRBD1
j_gene: TRBJ2-5

CDR3nt: TGTGCCAGCAGTAGCGGGGGGGCCTCAGAGACCCAGTACTTC
CDR3aa: CASSSGGASETQYF
len: 14
v_gene: TRBV2
abundance: .
d_gene: TRBD2
j_gene: TRBJ2-5

CDR3nt: TGTGCCAGCTCGCCACGACCGTTGGTGGGGCAGGGCCTTACCTTGAACACTGAAGCTTTCTTT
CDR3aa: CASSPRPLVGQGLTLNTEAFF
len: 21
v_gene: TRBV18
abundance: .
d_gene: .
j_gene: TRBJ1-1

CDR3nt: TGTGCCATCAGGCAGGGTGAGGGGGATATATATAATTCACCCCTCCACTTT
CDR3aa: CAIRQGEGDIYNSPLHF
len: 17
v_gene: TRBV10-3
abundance: few
d_gene: .
j_gene: TRBJ1-6

CDR3nt: TGTGCCACCGCCCGGACGACAGAGCAGTACTTC
CDR3aa: CATARTTEQYF
len: 11
v_gene: TRBV6-5
abundance: .
d_gene: .
j_gene: TRBJ2-7

CDR3nt: TGTGCCGGGGGGACCTCAAGAATTGGAAACACCATATATTTT
CDR3aa: CAGGTSRIGNTIYF
len: 14
v_gene: TRBV2
abundance: once
d_gene: .
j_gene: TRBJ1-3

CDR3nt: TGTGCCAGCAGCGGCACAGGGGGCGCCGACAATGAGCAGTTCTTC
CDR3aa: CASSGTGGADNEQFF
len: 15
v_gene: TRBV9
abundance: .
d_gene: TRBD1
j_gene: TRBJ2-1

CDR3nt: TGTGCCAGCAGCCCCAGGGGGGCTAATGAAAAACTGTTTTTT
CDR3aa: CASSPRGANEKLFF
len: 14
v_gene: TRBV3-1/TRBV3-2
abundance: once
d_gene: TRBD1
j_gene: TRBJ1-4

CDR3nt: TGTGCCAGTAGTCTACAGGGTGTCTATAGCAATCAGCCCCAGCATTTT
CDR3aa: CASSLQGVYSNQPQHF
len: 16
v_gene: TRBV19
abundance: .
d_gene: .
j_gene: TRBJ1-5

CDR3nt: TGTGCCAGCAGCCCCGATAATTCACCCCTCCACTTT
CDR3aa: CASSPDNSPLHF
len: 12
v_gene: TRBV12-3/TRBV12-4
abundance: .
d_gene: .
j_gene: TRBJ1-6

CDR3nt: TGCGCCAGCAGCTTGGTGGGACAGGCGGCCGAGCAGTACTTC
CDR3aa: CASSLVGQAAEQYF
len: 14
v_gene: TRBV5-1
abundance: .
d_gene: TRBD1
j_gene: TRBJ2-7

CDR3nt: TGTGCCAGCAGTTCATTCTTACCGGGACAGCTGGGCTACACCTTC
CDR3aa: CASSSFLPGQLGYTF
len: 15
v_gene: TRBV6-5
abundance: .
d_gene: TRBD1
j_gene: TRBJ1-2

CDR3nt: TGTGCCAGCAGCCAATATAGGGGGACTGTTAATGGCTACACCTTC
CDR3aa: CASSQYRGTVNGYTF
len: 15
v_gene: TRBV3-1/TRBV3-2
abundance: once
d_gene: .
j_gene: TRBJ1-2

CDR3nt: TGCGCCAGCAGTATAGAGGGGGCGTCAAACGAGCAGTACTTC
CDR3aa: CASSIEGASNEQYF
len: 14
v_gene: TRBV5-1
abundance: .
d_gene: TRBD1
j_gene: TRBJ2-7

CDR3nt: TGTGCCAGCAGCTTGGCTGTGGTGGGTGCTGAAGCTTTCTTT
CDR3aa: CASSLAVVGAEAFF
len: 14
v_gene: TRBV5-4
abundance: .
d_gene: .
j_gene: TRBJ1-1

CDR3nt: TGTGCCAGCAGCCATGGTATGCAGAACTATGGCTACACCTTC
CDR3aa: CASSHGMQNYGYTF
len: 14
v_gene: TRBV4-2
abundance: .
d_gene: .
j_gene: TRBJ1-2

CDR3nt: TGTGCCAGCAGTTACCGGTTGTCCCCGCCGTACTACGAGCAGTACTTC
CDR3aa: CASSYRLSPPYYEQYF
len: 16
v_gene: TRBV6-5
abundance: .
d_gene: .
j_gene: TRBJ2-7

CDR3nt: TGCGCCAGCAGCTTCAGGGGGAACACCGGGGAGCTGTTTTTT
CDR3aa: CASSFRGNTGELFF
len: 14
v_gene: TRBV5-1
abundance: .
d_gene: .
j_gene: TRBJ2-2

CDR3nt: TGCGCCAGCAGCCAAGATCGACAGGGGGACGTAGGGAACACTGAAGCTTTCTTT
CDR3aa: CASSQDRQGDVGNTEAFF
len: 18
v_gene: TRBV4-1
abundance: .
d_gene: TRBD1
j_gene: TRBJ1-1

CDR3nt: TGTGCCAGCAGCTTAAGGGCCAAGGGGGGGCTGGCTTTCTTT
CDR3aa: CASSLRAKGGLAFF
len: 14
v_gene: TRBV11-1
abundance: .
d_gene: .
j_gene: TRBJ1-1

CDR3nt: TGTGCCAGCAGTTTTGGTAGCGGGGGGTCAAGGAATGAGCAGTTCTTC
CDR3aa: CASSFGSGGSRNEQFF
len: 16
v_gene: TRBV28
abundance: .
d_gene: TRBD2
j_gene: TRBJ2-1

CDR3nt: TGTGCCAGCAGTCCCACCGACAGGGACCAAGAGACCCAGTACTTC
CDR3aa: CASSPTDRDQETQYF
len: 15
v_gene: TRBV2
abundance: .
d_gene: TRBD1
j_gene: TRBJ2-5

CDR3nt: TGTGCCAGCAGAGGGGGACTAAATACGCAGTATTTT
CDR3aa: CASRGGLNTQYF
len: 12
v_gene: TRBV7-9
abundance: .
d_gene: .
j_gene: TRBJ2-3

CDR3nt: TGTGCCAGCAGTTACCTCCAGGGAAAGTACACCTTC
CDR3aa: CASSYLQGKYTF
len: 12
v_gene: TRBV6-6
abundance: .
d_gene: .
j_gene: TRBJ1-2

CDR3nt: TGTGCCAGCAGGACACAGGGGTCGGAGACCCAGTACTTC
CDR3aa: CASRTQGSETQYF
len: 13
v_gene: TRBV2
abundance: .
d_gene: TRBD1
j_gene: TRBJ2-5

CDR3nt: TGCGCCAGCAGCCAAGTGATAGGACAGACTTACACCGGGGAGCTGTTTTTT
CDR3aa: CASSQVIGQTYTGELFF
len: 17
v_gene: TRBV4-1
abundance: .
d_gene: .
j_gene: TRBJ2-2

CDR3nt: TGTGCCACCAGCAGGGGACAGGGACTGAACACTGAAGCTTTCTTT
CDR3aa: CATSRGQGLNTEAFF
len: 15
v_gene: TRBV15
abundance: .
d_gene: TRBD1
j_gene: TRBJ1-1

CDR3nt: TGTGCCAGCAGCCAAGATCCGCTCGAGCTACGTGATACGCAGTATTTT
CDR3aa: CASSQDPLELRDTQYF
len: 16
v_gene: TRBV4-2
abundance: few
d_gene: .
j_gene: TRBJ2-3

CDR3nt: TGTGCCAGCAGCCCTTTCGGGGGGCCCGGGGAGCTGTTTTTT
CDR3aa: CASSPFGGPGELFF
len: 14
v_gene: TRBV9
abundance: .
d_gene: .
j_gene: TRBJ2-2

CDR3nt: TGTGCCAGCAGCTTGGGGGGGCGGGGCGATGTTAACTATGGCTACACCTTC
CDR3aa: CASSLGGRGDVNYGYTF
len: 17
v_gene: TRBV5-4
abundance: once
d_gene: .
j_gene: TRBJ1-2

CDR3nt: TGCAGTGCTAGTCGGAGTTTCCCAATCGGGAATCAGCCCCAGCATTTT
CDR3aa: CSASRSFPIGNQPQHF
len: 16
v_gene: TRBV20-1
abundance: .
d_gene: .
j_gene: TRBJ1-5